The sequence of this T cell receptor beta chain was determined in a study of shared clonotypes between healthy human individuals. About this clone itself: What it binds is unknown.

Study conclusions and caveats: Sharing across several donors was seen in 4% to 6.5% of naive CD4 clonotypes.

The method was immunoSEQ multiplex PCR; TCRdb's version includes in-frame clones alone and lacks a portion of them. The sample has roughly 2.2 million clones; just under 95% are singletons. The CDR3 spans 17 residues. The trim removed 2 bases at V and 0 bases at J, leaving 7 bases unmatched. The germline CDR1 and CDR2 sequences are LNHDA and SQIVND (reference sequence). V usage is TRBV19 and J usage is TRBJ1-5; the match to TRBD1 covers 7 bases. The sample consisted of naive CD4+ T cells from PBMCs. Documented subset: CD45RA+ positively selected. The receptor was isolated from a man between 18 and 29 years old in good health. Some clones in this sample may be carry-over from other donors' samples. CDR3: CASSIWTGSYSNQPQHF. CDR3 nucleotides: TGTGCCAGTAGTATATGGACAGGAAGTTATAGCAATCAGCCCCAGCATTTT. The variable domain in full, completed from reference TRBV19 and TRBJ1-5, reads DGGITQSPKYLFRKEGQNVTLSCEQNLNHDAMYWYRQDPGQGLRLIYYSQIVNDFQKGDIAEGYSVSREKKESFPLTVTSAQKNPTAFYLCASSIWTGSYSNQPQHFGDGTRLSIL.